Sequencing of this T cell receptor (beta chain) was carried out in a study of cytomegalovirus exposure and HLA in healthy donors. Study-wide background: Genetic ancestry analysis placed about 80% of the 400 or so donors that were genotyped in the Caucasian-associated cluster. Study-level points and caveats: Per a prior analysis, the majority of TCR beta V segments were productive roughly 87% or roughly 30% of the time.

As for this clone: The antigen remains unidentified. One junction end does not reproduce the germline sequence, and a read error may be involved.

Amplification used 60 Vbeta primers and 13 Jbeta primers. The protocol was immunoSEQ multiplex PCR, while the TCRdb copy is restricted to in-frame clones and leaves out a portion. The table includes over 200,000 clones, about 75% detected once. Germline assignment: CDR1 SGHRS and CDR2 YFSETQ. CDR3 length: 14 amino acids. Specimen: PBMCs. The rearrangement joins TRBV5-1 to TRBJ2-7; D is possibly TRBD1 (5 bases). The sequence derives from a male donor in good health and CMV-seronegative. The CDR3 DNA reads TGCGCCAGCAGCTTGGGACAGCCTTCCTACGAGCGGTACTTC. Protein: CASSLGQPSYERYF. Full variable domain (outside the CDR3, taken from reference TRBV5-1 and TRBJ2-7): KAGVTQTPRYLIKTRGQQVTLSCSPISGHRSVSWYQQTPGQGLQFLFEYFSETQRNKGNFPGRFSGRQFSNSRSEMNVSTLELGDSALYLCASSLGQPSYERYFGPGTRLTVT.